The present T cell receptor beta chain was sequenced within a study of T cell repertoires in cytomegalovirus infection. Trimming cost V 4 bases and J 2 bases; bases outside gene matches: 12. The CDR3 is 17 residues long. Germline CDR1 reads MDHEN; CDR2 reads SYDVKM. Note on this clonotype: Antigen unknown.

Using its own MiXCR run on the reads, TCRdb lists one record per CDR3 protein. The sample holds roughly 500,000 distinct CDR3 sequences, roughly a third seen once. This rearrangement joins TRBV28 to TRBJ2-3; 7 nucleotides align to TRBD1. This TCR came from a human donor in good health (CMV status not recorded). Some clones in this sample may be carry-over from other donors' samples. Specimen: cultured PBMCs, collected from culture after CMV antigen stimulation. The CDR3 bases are TGTGCCAGCAGTTACCACAGGGGTTCGGCAAACACAGATACGCAGTATTTT. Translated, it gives CASSYHRGSANTDTQYF.